The 21 T cell receptor beta chains below all came from one sample that was sequenced in a study of cytomegalovirus exposure and HLA in healthy donors. The PCR was carried out with 60 Vbeta primers and 13 Jbeta primers. Clones were sequenced by immunoSEQ multiplex PCR, and TCRdb holds only the in-frame ones, with some missing. This table has over 150,000 clones, roughly 77% appearing once. What was sequenced was PBMCs. These receptors were collected from a woman aged 50 to 60 in good health and CMV-seropositive.

The chain carries TRBV9 and TRBJ1-5; D is ambiguous. The germline V and J ends were trimmed by 0 bases and 10 bases, with 14 bases remaining between them. Per germline, CDR1 SGDLS and CDR2 YYNGEE. The CDR3 is 14 residues long. Here the CDR3 DNA reads TGTGCCAGCAGCGTAGTGCCGAGCGTAGGACCCCAGCATTTT. Translating gives CASSVVPSVGPQHF.

The V gene is TRBV5-1, the J gene TRBJ1-4; TRBD1 matches 8 bases. Germline V CDR1 and CDR2: SGHRS, YFSETQ. Trimming took 0 bases from V and 5 from J; bases not matched to a gene: 12. The length of the CDR3 is 18 residues. In DNA form, the CDR3 reads TGCGCCAGCAGCTTGGAGGGGGGACGGACAGGGAGAAATGAAAAACTGTTTTTT. This sequence encodes CASSLEGGRTGRNEKLFF.

This clone has a handful of counts. The genes are TRBV19 and TRBJ2-1, with TRBD1 identical over 9 bases. Trimming cost V 4 bases and J 7 bases; bases outside gene matches: 14. The CDR3 loop spans 17 amino acids. CDR1 is LNHDA, CDR2 SQIVND, per germline (reference sequence). The CDR3 spells CASSNWPRDRDGNEQFF. The CDR3 coding sequence is TGTGCCAGTAGTAATTGGCCGAGGGACAGGGATGGAAATGAGCAGTTCTTC.

The V and J genes are TRBV5-4 and TRBJ1-4; D might be TRBD1 (5 bases). The CDR3 contains 14 residues. The V and J ends lost 4 bases and 2 bases respectively, with 9 bases between them. Germline V gene data show CDR1 as SGHNT and CDR2 as YYREEE (reference sequence). The CDR3 sequence: CASSRRATNEKLFF. The CDR3 DNA sequence: TGTGCCAGCAGCCGCAGGGCGACTAATGAAAAACTGTTTTTT.

This clone occurred a few times. The rearrangement links TRBV19 to TRBJ1-3; TRBD1 matches 9 bases. Losses at the gene ends were 5 bases for V and 2 bases for J; bases not matched to a gene: 10. Germline-derived CDR1 and CDR2 are LNHDA and SQIVND (reference sequence). The CDR3 loop spans 17 amino acids. In nucleotides, the CDR3 is TGTGCCAGTAGTGGGCTCAACAGGGGGCCAACTGGAAACACCATATATTTT. This translates into CASSGLNRGPTGNTIYF. Together with reference TRBV19 and TRBJ1-3, the CDR3 gives the full variable domain: DGGITQSPKYLFRKEGQNVTLSCEQNLNHDAMYWYRQDPGQGLRLIYYSQIVNDFQKGDIAEGYSVSREKKESFPLTVTSAQKNPTAFYLCASSGLNRGPTGNTIYFGEGSWLTVV.

J is TRBJ2-6 and V is TRBV6-1; D ambiguous. Germline V lookup: CDR1 MNHNS, CDR2 SASEGT. The germline V and J ends were trimmed by 3 bases and 0 bases, with 9 bases remaining between them. The CDR3 covers 16 residues. The CDR3 loop is CASSDFGRSGANVLTF. The CDR3 DNA is TGTGCCAGCAGTGATTTTGGCCGCTCTGGGGCCAACGTCCTGACTTTC.

This chain joins TRBV11-3 and TRBJ2-3; TRBD2 matches at 9 bases. Trimming at V came to 0 bases and at J to 4 bases, leaving 5 bases not matched to a gene. This CDR3 is built from 16 residues. CDR1 SGHNT and CDR2 YENEEA come from the germline V gene. The DNA of the CDR3 is TGTGCCAGCAGCTTAGACGGGCGGGGGGGCTCAGATACGCAGTATTTT. Protein: CASSLDGRGGSDTQYF.

The chain is built from TRBV9 and TRBJ2-1; 8 nucleotides align to TRBD2. Germline V lookup: CDR1 SGDLS, CDR2 YYNGEE. This CDR3 region has 13 residues. The J segment lost 15 bases and the V segment lost 2 bases, leaving 10 bases of the junction unmatched. CDR3 protein: CASSVSAGTSLFF. The CDR3 DNA is TGTGCCAGCAGCGTCAGTGCCGGGACTAGTCTGTTCTTC.

This clone appeared a few times. In the same sample, other DNA sequences code for this CDR3. The CDR3 DNA is TGTGCCAGCAGCTTAGGGCAGGGGGAGACCCAGTACTTC. Amino acid sequence: CASSLGQGETQYF. The genes are TRBV7-2 and TRBJ2-5, with TRBD1 as a possible D gene (6 bases). V lost 1 base and J lost 5, with 8 bases in between. The CDR3 consists of 13 residues. Looked up from germline, CDR1 is SGHTA and CDR2 is FQGNSA.

The V and J genes are TRBV7-2 and TRBJ2-2; 8 positions match TRBD2. Germline V lookup: CDR1 SGHTA, CDR2 FQGNSA. There are 18 residues in the CDR3. J gave up 4 bases and V 5 bases, and 15 bases lay outside the gene matches. DNA of the CDR3: TGTGCCAGCAGCCCAATTAGCGGGGTAGCGGGCAGCACCGGGGAGCTGTTTTTT. Protein sequence: CASSPISGVAGSTGELFF.

The chain joins TRBV15 to TRBJ1-1; tentative D call: TRBD1 (6 bases). The germline CDR1 and CDR2 sequences are LNHNV and YYDKDF (reference sequence). This CDR3 is built from 14 residues. V was cut by 3 bases and J by 0 bases, with 8 bases left in between. The CDR3 nucleotides are TGTGCCACCAGCAGGGACAGCATGAACACTGAAGCTTTCTTT. As protein: CATSRDSMNTEAFF.

About this clone itself: The sample carries other DNA sequences with the same CDR3. The rearrangement links TRBV7-9 to TRBJ1-6; D is uncertain. Trimming took off 1 base at V and 13 bases at J, with 14 bases between the two ends. Germline V CDR1 and CDR2: SEHNR, FQNEAQ (reference sequence). This CDR3 is 14 amino acids long. The CDR3 spells CASSLGSRSSPLHF. DNA of the CDR3: TGTGCCAGCAGCTTAGGGTCCCGCAGTTCGCCCCTCCACTTT.

The chain couples TRBV21-1 to TRBJ1-1. TRBV21-1 corresponds to a pseudogene. The CDR3 is made up of 12 amino acids. The CDR3 sequence is CASSNSPPGAFF. CDR3 nucleotide sequence: TGTGCCAGCAGCAATTCCCCCCCCGGAGCTTTCTTT.

This sequence joins TRBV27 and TRBJ2-2, with 12 positions matching TRBD2. The CDR3 is 16 amino acids. J lost 5 bases, V lost 6 bases, and 7 bases had no gene match. Germline CDR1 reads MNHEY; CDR2 reads SMNVEV (reference sequence). This chain's CDR3 is CASSLTSGGLTGELFF. Written as DNA, the CDR3 is TGTGCCAGCAGCCTGACTAGCGGGGGACTTACCGGGGAGCTGTTTTTT.

This clone has a single count. V gene TRBV11-2 combines with J gene TRBJ2-3, with 9 bases fitting TRBD1. The CDR3 covers 15 residues. Trimming took 9 bases from V and 5 from J; bases not matched to a gene: 12. Germline CDR1 reads SGHAT; CDR2 reads FQNNGV. The CDR3, as DNA: TGTGCCAGTACTTCCGGGACAGGGTTTGAAGATACGCAGTATTTT. Protein: CASTSGTGFEDTQYF.

This chain joins TRBV5-6 and TRBJ1-5, with D tentatively TRBD1 (5 bases). The CDR3 has 17 amino acids. Germline values: CDR1 SGHDT, CDR2 YYEEEE. V gave up 1 base and J gave up 4 bases, with 18 bases separating them. CDR3 sequence reads: CASSLWSARQSNQPQHF. CDR3 DNA: TGTGCCAGCAGCTTGTGGTCCGCTAGACAGTCTAATCAGCCCCAGCATTTT.

This chain joins TRBV28 and TRBJ2-7, with D tentatively TRBD2 (5 bases). V dropped 8 bases and J dropped 0 bases, with 17 bases sitting between them. Germline V gene data show CDR1 as MDHEN and CDR2 as SYDVKM. The CDR3 length is 15 residues. CDR3 protein: CASWGEQENSYEQYF. The CDR3 nucleotides are TGTGCCAGCTGGGGAGAGCAGGAGAACTCCTACGAGCAGTACTTC. The complete variable domain, with remaining parts taken from reference TRBV28 and TRBJ2-7, reads DVKVTQSSRYLVKRTGEKVFLECVQDMDHENMFWYRQDPGLGLRLIYFSYDVKMKEKGDIPEGYSVSREKKERFSLILESASTNQTSMYLCASWGEQENSYEQYFGPGTRLTVT.

This chain connects TRBV7-2 to TRBJ2-1; the match to TRBD2 covers 10 bases. The germline V gene encodes CDR1 SGHTA and CDR2 FQGNSA. The CDR3 length is 14 residues. Trimming removed 4 bases from V and 12 bases from J; junction bases left unmatched: 9. CDR3 bases: TGTGCCAGCAGCTACCTGTCTAGCGGGGGAGGGCAGTTCTTC. It specifies CASSYLSSGGGQFF.

This clone came up once. The J gene is TRBJ2-7, the V gene TRBV7-9, with D unresolved. Germline CDR1 SEHNR, CDR2 FQNEAQ (reference sequence). V lost 3 bases and J 2 bases, leaving 8 bases between the germline ends. The CDR3 spans 13 residues. The CDR3, as DNA: TGTGCCAGCAGCTTTATCGAGCCCTACGAGCAGTACTTC. As protein: CASSFIEPYEQYF.

This clone was detected only a few times. J is TRBJ2-7 and V is TRBV5-1, with D tentatively TRBD1 (5 bases). Germline V lookup: CDR1 SGHRS, CDR2 YFSETQ. The CDR3 has 12 amino acids. V shed 1 base and J shed 5 bases, with 7 bases lying between them. The CDR3 nucleotides are TGCGCCAGCAGCTTGATAGGGGACGAGCAGTACTTC. This gives the protein CASSLIGDEQYF.

The genes are TRBV29-1 and TRBJ2-1; tentative D call: TRBD1 (5 bases). The ends were cut back, 7 bases at V and 0 bases at J, with 10 bases in the middle. Germline-derived CDR1 and CDR2 are SQVTM and ANQGSEA. The CDR3 spans 13 residues. The CDR3 DNA reads TGCAGCGCTCGACAGAGCTCCTACAATGAGCAGTTCTTC. Amino acids: CSARQSSYNEQFF.